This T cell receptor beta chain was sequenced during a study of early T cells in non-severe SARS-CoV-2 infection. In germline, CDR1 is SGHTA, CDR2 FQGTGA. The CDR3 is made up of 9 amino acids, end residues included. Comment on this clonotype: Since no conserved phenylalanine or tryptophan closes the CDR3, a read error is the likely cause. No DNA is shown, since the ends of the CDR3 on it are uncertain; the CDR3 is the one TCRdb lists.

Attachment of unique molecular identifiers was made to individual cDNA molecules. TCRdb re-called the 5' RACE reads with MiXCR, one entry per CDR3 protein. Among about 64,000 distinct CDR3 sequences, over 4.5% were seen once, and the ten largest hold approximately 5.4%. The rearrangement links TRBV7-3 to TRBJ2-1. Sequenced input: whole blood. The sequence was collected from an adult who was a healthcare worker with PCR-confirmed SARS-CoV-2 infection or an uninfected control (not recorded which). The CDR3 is CASSLTPPV.